The entry below gives a single T cell receptor beta chain sequence along with its context. The antigen is unknown. The junction and the germline gene differ at one end; a read error may be behind it. The CDR3 has 13 amino acids. The germline CDR1 and CDR2 sequences are ENHRY and SYGVKD. This entry belongs to a study of vaccination and CD4 T cells after COVID-19. Cultured CD4+ T-cell DNA underwent Oncomine TCR Beta short-read sequencing. MiXCR, run by TCRdb on the PCR reads, gives a single entry per CDR3 protein. The sample lists about 15,000 distinct CDR3 sequences, about 28% seen once, with 20% to 25% in the top ten. Treatment here: approximately 9-day PBMC culture with coronavirus spike peptide pools or control peptides (ViraFEST assay).

Sequencing was carried out using cultured CD4+ T cells from blood. The receptor comes from a human donor with COVID-19. This chain uses TRBV10-3 with TRBJ1-2; 7 nucleotides line up with TRBD1. In DNA form, the CDR3 reads TGTGCCATCTTGGACAGGCCTAACTATGGCCACACCTTC. Translating it yields CAILDRPNYGHTF.